This TCR beta chain was recorded in a study of T cells in localized non-small cell lung cancer. Here immunoSEQ multiplex PCR was the method, and the copy in TCRdb shows in-frame clones only, minus some. The table includes fewer than 3,500 clones, around a quarter detected once. The CDR3 is made up of 15 amino acids. Germline V CDR1 and CDR2: SGHNT, YENEEA. Trimming cost V 5 bases and J 7 bases; bases outside gene matches: 11. In its sample, this clone was seen a few times. No antigen is known for it. The study's findings and limits: A median of roughly 57 clones ranked among the top 100 in tumor appeared in adjacent lung. The study linked higher blood T cell density to longer overall survival.

The chain combines TRBV11-3 with TRBJ1-5, with TRBD1 identical over 7 bases. The sample in question was lung tumor tissue, obtained before any cancer treatment. This clonotype was sampled from an older female donor with stage I lung adenocarcinoma. For the CDR3, the DNA is TGTGCCAGCAGCCCCTTAGACAGGGTAGGGCAGCCCCAGCATTTT. Residues: CASSPLDRVGQPQHF.